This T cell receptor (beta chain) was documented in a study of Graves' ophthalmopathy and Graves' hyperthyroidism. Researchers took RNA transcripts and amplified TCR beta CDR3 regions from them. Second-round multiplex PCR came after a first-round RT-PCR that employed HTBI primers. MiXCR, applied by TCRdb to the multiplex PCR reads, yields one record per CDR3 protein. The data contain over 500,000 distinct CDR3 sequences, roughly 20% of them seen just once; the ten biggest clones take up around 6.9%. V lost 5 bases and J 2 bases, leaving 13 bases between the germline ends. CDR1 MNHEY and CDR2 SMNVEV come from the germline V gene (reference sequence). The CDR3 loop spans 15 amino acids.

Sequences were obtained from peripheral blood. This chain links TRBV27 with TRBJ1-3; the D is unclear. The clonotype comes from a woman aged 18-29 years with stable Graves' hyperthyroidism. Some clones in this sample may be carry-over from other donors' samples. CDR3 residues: CASSPLPVAGNTIYF. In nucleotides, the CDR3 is TGTGCCAGCAGTCCCCTTCCGGTTGCTGGAAACACCATATATTTT.